The entry below describes one T cell receptor (beta chain). Its specific antigen is unknown. It has no much larger one-base neighbor in the sample; base qualities were not kept. The sample is drawn from a study of T cell changes during pregnancy in multiple sclerosis (dated by TCRdb to about 2019). Turning to the overall study: In women with multiple sclerosis, the researchers looked at how the T cell repertoire shifted as pregnancy progressed.

Library preparation employed the immunoSEQ multiplex PCR assay. Sourced from immuneACCESS, this table was stored by TCRdb with only in-frame sequences that have V and J called. A share of the clones is absent; for the studies checked, an unresolved V gene accounts for under half, and the remainder has no known explanation. The sample table records 55,000 to 65,000 clones; 90% to 95% of these occur just once. More than 1.5% of the sample goes to the ten largest clones. V was cut back by 6 bases and J by 1 base, leaving a gap of 13 bases between them. For CDR1 and CDR2, the germline V gene lists ENHRY and SYGVKD. Reading from cysteine to phenylalanine, the CDR3 counts 14 amino acids. The DNA shown is the 42-base CDR3, in frame from base 1.

Sequencing was performed on peripheral blood, taken after pregnancy. This receptor was taken from a female donor with multiple sclerosis, enrolled in a pregnancy study. The chain is encoded by TRBV10-3 joined to TRBJ2-7; a tentative D call is TRBD2 (6 bases match). The CDR3: CAIRGTHLSYEQYF. The nucleotide sequence reads as follows: TGTGCCATCAGAGGGACTCACTTATCCTACGAGCAGTACTTC.